The clone carrying this T cell receptor beta chain was observed at least ten times. Germline assignment: CDR1 SGHKS and CDR2 YYEKEE (reference sequence). The CDR3 spans 13 residues. Trimming left V 1 base short and J 2 bases short, with 6 bases between. RNA transcripts served as the template for amplifying TCR beta CDR3 regions. First-round RT-PCR targeting the TCR CDR3 was performed with the HTBI primer set. Using its own MiXCR run on the multiplex PCR reads, TCRdb lists one record per CDR3 protein. The sample gives over 200,000 distinct CDR3 sequences, 15% to 20% of which show up once; roughly 50% is in the top ten. This sample was taken from a study of T cells in Graves' hyperthyroidism and ophthalmopathy. Stability of Graves' hyperthyroidism was defined as absent ophthalmopathy progression within 18 months. Patients aged 18 to 65 had newly diagnosed hyperthyroidism lasting under 2 months. Each diagnosis drew on symptoms, thyroxine, TRAb, thyroid ultrasound and orbital computed tomography findings. The authors took PBMCs from 9.5 to 10 ml fresh peripheral blood.

The rearrangement joins TRBV5-5 to TRBJ2-5, with D possibly TRBD1 on 5 matching bases. The source of this sequence is a man between 45 and 60 years old with Graves' hyperthyroidism. The sequencing input was blood. The CDR3 DNA reads as TGTGCCAGCAGCTTGCCAGGGCAAGAGACCCAGTACTTC. Translation: CASSLPGQETQYF.